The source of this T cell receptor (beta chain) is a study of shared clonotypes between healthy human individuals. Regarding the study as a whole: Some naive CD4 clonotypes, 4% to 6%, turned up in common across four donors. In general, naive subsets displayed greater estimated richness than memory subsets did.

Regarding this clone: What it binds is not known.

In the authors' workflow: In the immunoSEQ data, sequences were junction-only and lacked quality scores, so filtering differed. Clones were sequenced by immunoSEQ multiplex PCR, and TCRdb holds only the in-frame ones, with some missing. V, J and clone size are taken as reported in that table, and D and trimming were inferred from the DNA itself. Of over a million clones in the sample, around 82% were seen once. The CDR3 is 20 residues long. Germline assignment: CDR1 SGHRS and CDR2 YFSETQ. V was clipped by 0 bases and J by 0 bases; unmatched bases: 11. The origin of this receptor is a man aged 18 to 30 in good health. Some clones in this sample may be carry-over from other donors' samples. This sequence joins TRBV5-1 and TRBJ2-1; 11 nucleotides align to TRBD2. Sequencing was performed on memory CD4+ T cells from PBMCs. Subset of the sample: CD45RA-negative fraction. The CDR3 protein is CASSLEGLAAVYRSYNEQFF. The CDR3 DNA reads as TGCGCCAGCAGCTTGGAGGGACTAGCGGCTGTGTACCGCTCCTACAATGAGCAGTTCTTC. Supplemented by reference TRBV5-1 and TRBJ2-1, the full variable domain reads KAGVTQTPRYLIKTRGQQVTLSCSPISGHRSVSWYQQTPGQGLQFLFEYFSETQRNKGNFPGRFSGRQFSNSRSEMNVSTLELGDSALYLCASSLEGLAAVYRSYNEQFFGPGTRLTVL.